Listed here is a single TCR beta chain. As yet, its antigen is unknown. For unsorted samples, genomic DNA was extracted from around 86 million PBMCs. Germline-derived CDR1 and CDR2 are SGHAT and FQNNGV. V lost 5 bases, J lost 7 bases, and 2 bases stayed unmatched. The CDR3 is 12 amino acids. This sample stems from a study of shared clonotypes between healthy human individuals. Overall study: Donors, aged 18 to 49, were a couple of women and a few men. Findings and limits, study-wide: Sample collection involved blood only; tissue repertoires are likely different.

Clones were read by immunoSEQ multiplex PCR, and TCRdb kept only the in-frame ones, dropping some. The table includes about 500,000 clones, about 74% detected once. The source of this sequence is a woman aged 40 to 50 in good health. Some clones in this sample may be carry-over from other donors' samples. This chain links TRBV11-2 with TRBJ1-2, with 9 bases that match TRBD1. Sequencing was performed on PBMCs. The CDR3 sequence is CASSLGQGGYTF. The CDR3 region has the DNA TGTGCCAGCAGCCTGGGACAGGGTGGCTACACCTTC.